The 24 T cell receptor beta chains listed next were all sequenced from one sample in a study of blood T cell repertoires in COVID-19. The method was immunoSEQ multiplex PCR; TCRdb's version includes in-frame clones alone and lacks a portion of them. The profile shows 30,000 to 35,000 clones, 93% of them singletons. The sample comprised peripheral blood. Every receptor here comes from a human donor in a cohort sampled during active COVID-19.

The chain links TRBV11-2 to TRBJ1-2; D not certain. V was clipped by 1 base and J by 3 bases, with 6 bases between them. In germline, CDR1 is SGHAT, CDR2 FQNNGV. The CDR3 runs 13 residues. The CDR3 nucleotides are TGTGCCAGCAGCTTAGGGCAGTACTATGGCTACACCTTC. Encoded protein: CASSLGQYYGYTF.

This rearrangement joins TRBV7-9 to TRBJ2-3, with D possibly matching TRBD2 (6 bases). The germline V and J ends were trimmed by 2 bases and 2 bases, with 14 bases remaining between them. The CDR3 is 16 residues long. Germline CDR1 reads SEHNR; CDR2 reads FQNEAQ (reference sequence). CDR3 sequence: CASSLLVGTSTDTQYF. For the CDR3, the DNA is TGTGCCAGCAGCTTACTTGTTGGGACTTCCACAGATACGCAGTATTTT. The variable domain in full, completed from reference TRBV7-9 and TRBJ2-3, reads DTGVSQNPRHKITKRGQNVTFRCDPISEHNRLYWYRQTLGQGPEFLTYFQNEAQLEKSRLLSDRFSAERPKGSFSTLEIQRTEQGDSAMYLCASSLLVGTSTDTQYFGPGTRLTVL.

The V and J genes are TRBV5-1 and TRBJ2-2, with 12 positions matching TRBD1. Trimming at V came to 4 bases and at J to 7 bases, leaving 11 bases not matched to a gene. Germline V gives CDR1 SGHRS, CDR2 YFSETQ. CDR3 length equals 17 residues. The CDR3 reads CASSPLGQGAWHGELFF. CDR3 DNA sequence: TGCGCCAGCAGCCCCCTGGGACAGGGGGCTTGGCACGGGGAGCTGTTTTTT.

The V gene is TRBV6-2 or TRBV6-3, the J gene TRBJ1-1, with 7 bases lining up with TRBD1. Trimming took 2 bases from V and 3 from J; bases not matched to a gene: 18. This CDR3 is built from 19 residues. Germline assignment: CDR1 MNHEY and CDR2 SVGEGT. The CDR3 sequence: CASSYSTSWSGGEDTEAFF. CDR3 sequence (DNA): TGTGCCAGCAGTTACAGTACGAGTTGGTCAGGGGGAGAGGACACTGAAGCTTTCTTT.

This chain uses TRBV19 with TRBJ2-2, with D tentatively TRBD2 (6 bases). The V end was cut by 6 bases, the J end by 0 bases, with 14 bases between. There are 16 residues in the CDR3. In germline, CDR1 is LNHDA, CDR2 SQIVND (reference sequence). CDR3 residues: CASRSFAGTNTGELFF. In DNA form, the CDR3 reads TGTGCCAGTAGGTCGTTTGCGGGGACGAACACCGGGGAGCTGTTTTTT.

The chain carries TRBV4-1 and TRBJ2-2; possible D gene TRBD2, 5 bases. Germline loops: CDR1 MGHRA, CDR2 YSYEKL. V was shortened by 0 bases and J by 9 bases, with 8 bases between the two germline ends. This CDR3 region has 13 residues. In DNA form, the CDR3 reads TGCGCCAGCAGCCAAGACCCGGGGAGGGAGCTGTTTTTT. Amino acids: CASSQDPGRELFF.

The CDR3 DNA reads TGTGCCAGCGAAGACGGACAGGGATCGAACACTGAAGCTTTCTTT. This codes for CASEDGQGSNTEAFF. The chain combines TRBV28 with TRBJ1-1; the match to TRBD1 covers 8 bases. CDR1 is MDHEN, CDR2 SYDVKM, per germline. CDR3 length: 15 amino acids. The V gene end was trimmed by 8 bases and the J gene end by 1 base; junction bases not matched to a gene: 9.

This clone was counted between two and nine times. The chain recombines TRBV6-5 with TRBJ1-3; tentative D call: TRBD1 (5 bases). Germline-derived CDR1 and CDR2 are MNHEY and SVGAGI. The CDR3 runs 14 residues. Trimming pared 7 bases from V and 4 bases from J, leaving 14 bases between. The CDR3 nucleotides are TGTGCCAGCACTCTGGCGTCAGGGGGAAACACCATATATTTT. As protein: CASTLASGGNTIYF.

The chain uses TRBV3-1 (or the pseudogene TRBV3-2) and TRBJ1-4; D is unresolved. Trimming stripped 1 base from V and 7 bases from J, with 22 bases between. This CDR3 comprises 18 residues. Germline loops: CDR1 LGHDT, CDR2 YNNKEL (reference sequence). CDR3 in DNA: TGTGCCAGCAGCCAAGTAGAAGACCCGTTAGCATTAATTGAAAAACTGTTTTTT. Translated, it gives CASSQVEDPLALIEKLFF.

The CDR3 loop is CASSQTTRGGNRPYNEQFF. DNA of the CDR3: TGTGCCAGCAGCCAAACCACTCGGGGGGGGAACCGACCCTACAATGAGCAGTTCTTC. V usage is TRBV3-1 (or the pseudogene TRBV3-2) and J usage is TRBJ2-1; TRBD2 aligns across 8 bases. V gave up 2 bases and J gave up 2 bases; unmatched junction bases: 14. The CDR3 covers 19 residues. Germline CDR1 is LGHDT and CDR2 is YNNKEL (reference sequence).

CDR3 residues: CAWQYGATNEKLFF. The CDR3 coding sequence is TGTGCCTGGCAATACGGGGCAACTAATGAAAAACTGTTTTTT. This chain joins TRBV30 and TRBJ1-4; D call uncertain. Deletions cut 5 bases from V and 0 bases from J, with 10 bases between. Germline CDR1 reads GTSNPN; CDR2 reads SVGIG (reference sequence). CDR3 length equals 14 residues.

The J gene is TRBJ1-5, the V gene TRBV28; TRBD1 matches at 11 bases. Germline CDR1 reads MDHEN; CDR2 reads SYDVKM. Germline trimming cut 4 bases from V and 2 bases from J; bases unmatched to any gene: 4. The CDR3 runs to 16 residues. Here the CDR3 reads CASSSQGQGGNQPQHF. Written as DNA, the CDR3 is TGTGCCAGCAGTTCCCAGGGACAGGGGGGCAATCAGCCCCAGCATTTT.

The chain carries TRBV19 and TRBJ2-7; D may be TRBD1 (6 bases). The CDR3 is 14 residues long. Germline V gene data show CDR1 as LNHDA and CDR2 as SQIVND (reference sequence). The V end lost 7 bases, the J end lost 1 base, and 14 bases lay between the germline ends. The CDR3 nucleotides read TGTGCCAGTAATTCGCTAGGACAGTCCTACGAGCAGTACTTC. Translated, it gives CASNSLGQSYEQYF.

V gene TRBV2 combines with J gene TRBJ2-1, with 9 bases lining up with TRBD2. CDR1 is SNHLY and CDR2 is FYNNEI in the germline V gene. The CDR3 totals 15 residues. The V gene end was trimmed by 1 base and the J gene end by 12 bases; junction bases not matched to a gene: 10. The DNA of the CDR3 is TGTGCCAGCAGTGAAGTGGGACTAGCCACAATGAGGCAGTTCTTC. It encodes CASSEVGLATMRQFF.

The chain uses TRBV9 and TRBJ1-1; weak D call: TRBD1 (6 bases). V lost 0 bases and J 4 bases, leaving 16 bases between the germline ends. Germline V lookup: CDR1 SGDLS, CDR2 YYNGEE. CDR3 size: 16 residues. CDR3 in amino acids: CASSVGGRGVATEAFF. CDR3 sequence (DNA): TGTGCCAGCAGCGTAGGGGGCAGGGGAGTCGCCACTGAAGCTTTCTTT. The full variable domain, in which reference TRBV9 and TRBJ1-1 provide the parts outside the CDR3, is DSGVTQTPKHLITATGQRVTLRCSPRSGDLSVYWYQQSLDQGLQFLIQYYNGEERAKGNILERFSAQQFPDLHSELNLSSLELGDSALYFCASSVGGRGVATEAFFGQGTRLTVV.

The sample holds one count of this clone. The gene calls are TRBV21-1 and TRBJ1-1; TRBD1 reflects the table's D call only, with no check against the DNA. TRBV21-1 is shown as a pseudogene. CDR3 length: 17 amino acids. CDR3 sequence (DNA): TGTGCCAGCAGCAAAAAGCGACGGGACAGGGGGCGGACTGAAGCTTTCTTT. Its protein is CASSKKRRDRGRTEAFF.

This rearrangement joins TRBV18 to TRBJ2-4, with D unresolved. The CDR3 extends over 14 amino acids. Trimming took 3 bases from V and 6 from J, leaving 12 bases between them. Germline assignment: CDR1 KGHSH and CDR2 LQKENI. For the CDR3, the DNA is TGTGCCAGCTCACCCCCCTTTCGTCGAAACATTCAGTACTTC. Translating it yields CASSPPFRRNIQYF.

V and J are TRBV10-3 and TRBJ1-1; unclear D gene. This CDR3 region has 11 residues. CDR1 is ENHRY and CDR2 is SYGVKD in the germline V gene. The germline V and J ends were trimmed by 4 bases and 5 bases, with 5 bases remaining between them. CDR3 in DNA: TGTGCCATCAGTGCGGGAACTGAAGCTTTCTTT. It specifies CAISAGTEAFF.

The V and J genes are TRBV24-1 and TRBJ2-2; 12 positions agree with TRBD2. Losses at the gene ends were 4 bases for V and 0 bases for J; bases not matched to a gene: 8. Germline CDR1 and CDR2: KGHDR and SFDVKD. The CDR3 is 19 amino acids. CDR3 DNA sequence: TGTGCCACCAGTGACCGGAGACTAGCGGGGGCCCCGAACACCGGGGAGCTGTTTTTT. Residues: CATSDRRLAGAPNTGELFF.

The V gene is TRBV5-8, the J gene TRBJ2-2, with D maybe TRBD2 (5 bases). Trimming took 0 bases from V and 4 from J, leaving 10 bases between them. The CDR3 covers 15 residues. Germline CDR1 is SGHTS and CDR2 is YDEGEE. The CDR3 is CASSLVRGSTGELFF. The CDR3 DNA follows: TGTGCCAGCAGCTTGGTTCGGGGTAGCACCGGGGAGCTGTTTTTT.

This sequence joins TRBV16 and TRBJ1-1, with 8 bases that match TRBD1. The CDR3 runs to 20 residues. Looked up from germline, CDR1 is KGHSY and CDR2 is FQNENV. V lost 5 bases to trimming and J lost 5 bases; unmatched junction nucleotides: 25. This CDR3 is CASSIRTGLANVLGPTEAFF. The CDR3 DNA reads TGTGCCAGCAGCATCCGGACAGGGCTCGCGAATGTTTTGGGGCCGACTGAAGCTTTCTTT.

The V gene is TRBV6-1, the J gene TRBJ1-3, with D possibly matching TRBD1 (5 bases). CDR1 and CDR2 (germline): MNHNS, SASEGT. The V and J ends lost 3 bases and 0 bases respectively, with 6 bases between them. The CDR3 is 14 amino acids. The CDR3 reads CASSDRASGNTIYF. CDR3 sequence (DNA): TGTGCCAGCAGTGACAGGGCCTCTGGAAACACCATATATTTT.

The V and J genes are TRBV7-8 and TRBJ2-7; TRBD2 matches at 10 bases. This CDR3 is built from 15 residues. V was pared by 5 bases and J by 4 bases, with 8 bases of the junction left unmatched. Germline assignment: CDR1 SGHVS and CDR2 FQNEAQ. The CDR3 DNA reads as TGTGCCAGCAGCCCTTTAGCGGGGGGTGGTTACGAGCAGTACTTC. It specifies CASSPLAGGGYEQYF.

The CDR3, as DNA: TGTGCCACCAGCAGAACGAGACAGGCCATTTACCAAGAGACCCAGTACTTC. This codes for CATSRTRQAIYQETQYF. V is TRBV15 and J is TRBJ2-5; D is possibly TRBD1 (6 bases). Trimming cost V 2 bases and J 0 bases, with 16 bases left between them. The germline CDR1 and CDR2 sequences are LNHNV and YYDKDF (reference sequence). The CDR3 covers 17 residues. The variable domain in full, completed from reference TRBV15 and TRBJ2-5, reads DAMVIQNPRYQVTQFGKPVTLSCSQTLNHNVMYWYQQKSSQAPKLLFHYYDKDFNNEADTPDNFQSRRPNTSFCFLDIRSPGLGDTAMYLCATSRTRQAIYQETQYFGPGTRLLVL.